Listed below are T cell receptor beta chains from one sample, sequenced in a study of T cells in tuberculosis. TCRdb keeps only in-frame clones here, not all; method: immunoSEQ multiplex PCR. The table lists around 45,000 clones, around 94% of them singletons. Sample: PBMCs. The receptors originated from a donor between 10 and 35 years old with latent tuberculosis or without tuberculosis infection. Some clones in this sample may be carry-over from other donors' samples. CDR3s include the opening cysteine and the closing phenylalanine or tryptophan. D genes are given only for firm matches. Some rows have no size entry. The others give once, few or many, or a class for an expanded clone.

V	J	size	D	CDR3	DNA
TRBV18	TRBJ2-7	.	TRBD2	CASSPPAALKLAGTYEQYF	TGTGCCAGCTCACCACCGGCAGCTCTAAAGCTAGCGGGAACCTACGAGCAGTACTTC
TRBV4-3	TRBJ2-3	.	.	CASSQARRGMTSTQYF	TGCGCCAGCAGCCAAGCTAGACGCGGGATGACCTCTACGCAGTATTTT
TRBV7-6	TRBJ2-3	few	TRBD2	CASSSGLAGLSTDTQYF	TGTGCCAGCAGCTCAGGATTAGCGGGTCTTAGCACAGATACGCAGTATTTT
TRBV7-9	TRBJ1-4	once	TRBD1	CASSWVKETGLEKLFF	TGTGCCAGCAGCTGGGTGAAGGAGACAGGGTTAGAAAAACTGTTTTTT
TRBV28	TRBJ2-7	.	.	CASSLQGKYEQYF	TGTGCCAGCAGTCTACAGGGTAAATACGAGCAGTACTTC
TRBV4-3	TRBJ1-2	.	TRBD1	CASSQGRGRYGYTF	TGCGCCAGCAGCCAAGGCAGGGGGAGGTATGGCTACACCTTC
TRBV5-4	TRBJ2-6	.	.	CASSLGPGGGANVLTF	TGTGCCAGCAGCTTGGGGCCCGGGGGTGGGGCCAACGTCCTGACTTTC
TRBV7-8	TRBJ2-7	.	TRBD2	CASSLELAGSPLIYEQYF	TGTGCCAGCAGCTTAGAACTAGCGGGGAGCCCCCTTATCTACGAGCAGTACTTC
TRBV18	TRBJ1-1	.	.	CASSPVVEFEAFF	TGTGCCAGCTCACCGGTGGTAGAATTTGAAGCTTTCTTT
TRBV4-2	TRBJ2-3	.	TRBD2	CASSQGLAGGAASTDTQYF	TGTGCCAGCAGCCAAGGACTAGCGGGCGGAGCAGCTAGCACAGATACGCAGTATTTT
TRBV2	TRBJ1-1	.	TRBD1	CASSPDRETEAFF	TGTGCCAGCAGCCCGGACAGGGAGACTGAAGCTTTCTTT
TRBV18	TRBJ2-5	.	.	CASSPFFSRIRGAETQYF	TGTGCCAGCTCACCATTTTTTTCTAGGATCCGCGGGGCGGAGACCCAGTACTTC
TRBV7-2	TRBJ2-5	.	.	CASSRDRIAQETQYF	TGTGCCAGCAGCCGCGACAGGATCGCACAAGAGACCCAGTACTTC
TRBV6-1	TRBJ1-5	.	.	CASRATGNQPQHF	TGTGCCAGCAGGGCAACAGGCAATCAGCCCCAGCATTTT
TRBV6-5	TRBJ1-5	.	.	CASSPRVNNQPQHF	TGTGCCAGCAGTCCCAGGGTAAACAATCAGCCCCAGCATTTT
TRBV19	TRBJ2-7	.	TRBD1	CASSVRDRGLTNYEQYF	TGTGCCAGTAGTGTCCGGGACAGGGGGCTGACCAACTACGAGCAGTACTTC
TRBV5-1	TRBJ2-3	.	.	CASIRRRRAIITDTQYF	TGCGCCAGCATCCGCAGACGGAGGGCCATCATCACAGATACGCAGTATTTT
TRBV9	TRBJ2-1	.	TRBD2	CASSVLSGSHEQFF	TGTGCCAGCAGCGTACTAAGCGGGAGCCATGAGCAGTTCTTC
TRBV7-2	TRBJ1-2	.	.	CASSLEVRAHGYTF	TGTGCCAGCAGCTTAGAAGTCAGGGCCCATGGCTACACCTTC
TRBV5-6	TRBJ2-4	.	.	CASSLGPGLAKNIQYF	TGTGCCAGCAGCTTGGGTCCGGGTTTAGCCAAAAACATTCAGTACTTC
TRBV7-9	TRBJ1-2	.	.	CASSLQGDGYTF	TGTGCCAGCAGCTTGCAGGGTGACGGCTACACCTTC
TRBV28	TRBJ2-7	.	TRBD2	CASSFSTSDYEQYF	TGTGCCAGCAGTTTTTCTACTAGCGACTACGAGCAGTACTTC
TRBV2	TRBJ1-2	.	.	CASSEGQRYGYTF	TGTGCCAGCAGTGAGGGGCAGAGATATGGCTACACCTTC
TRBV4-1	TRBJ1-3	.	.	CASSRLAGTATSGNTIYF	TGCGCCAGCAGCCGGCTGGCGGGGACCGCTACCTCTGGAAACACCATATATTTT
TRBV18	TRBJ2-7	.	TRBD1	CASFGTGSGEQYF	TGTGCCAGCTTCGGGACAGGGTCGGGCGAGCAGTACTTC
TRBV13	TRBJ2-7	.	.	CASSLGRGYEQYF	TGTGCCAGCAGCTTAGGCAGGGGTTACGAGCAGTACTTC
TRBV28	TRBJ1-2	.	.	CASTGGYGYTF	TGTGCCAGCACAGGAGGGTATGGCTACACCTTC
TRBV15	TRBJ1-4	.	TRBD1	CATSKDRVVNEKLFF	TGTGCCACCAGCAAAGACAGGGTGGTTAATGAAAAACTGTTTTTT
TRBV4-1	TRBJ1-3	.	.	CASSQEWQGTFGNTIYF	TGCGCCAGCAGCCAAGAGTGGCAGGGGACGTTTGGAAACACCATATATTTT